The 14 T cell receptor beta chains given below trace back to one sample, sequenced in a study of blood T cell repertoires in COVID-19. Assay: immunoSEQ multiplex PCR; the TCRdb copy retains only in-frame clones and omits some. The table includes some 250,000 clones, 88% detected once. The sequencing sample was made of peripheral blood. These receptors were obtained from a woman between 35 and 50 years old who had recovered from COVID-19.

The gene calls are TRBV9 and TRBJ1-2; 9 nucleotides line up with TRBD1. The CDR3 spans 16 residues. V gave up 7 bases and J gave up 0 bases; unmatched junction bases: 10. Germline V CDR1 and CDR2: SGDLS, YYNGEE. Written as DNA, the CDR3 is TGTGCCAGCTCCCGAGGGGACAGGGAAGCTAACTATGGCTACACCTTC. Residues: CASSRGDREANYGYTF.

This chain uses TRBV6-6 with TRBJ1-6, with 7 bases matching TRBD1. The V gene end was trimmed by 8 bases and the J gene end by 0 bases; junction bases not matched to a gene: 4. From germline, CDR1 is MNHNY and CDR2 SVGAGI (reference sequence). The CDR3 is made up of 15 amino acids. CDR3 in amino acids: CASLQGSSYNSPLHF. The DNA for the CDR3 is TGTGCCAGCCTACAGGGGAGCTCCTATAATTCACCCCTCCACTTT.

This chain uses TRBV2 with TRBJ2-5; 7 bases are a match to TRBD1. The CDR3 length is 14 residues. After removal of 6 bases from V and 2 bases from J, the junction contained 6 bases not matched to a gene. The germline V gene has CDR1 SNHLY and CDR2 FYNNEI. This chain's CDR3 is CASSAWDRQETQYF. The CDR3 DNA is TGTGCCAGCAGCGCCTGGGACAGACAAGAGACCCAGTACTTC.

J is TRBJ1-4 and V is TRBV7-9, with a possible D match to TRBD1 (5 bases). In germline, CDR1 is SEHNR, CDR2 FQNEAQ (reference sequence). Trimming stripped 5 bases from V and 4 bases from J, with 14 bases between. This CDR3 is built from 15 residues. For the CDR3, the DNA is TGTGCCAGCAGCCCTACGTCTCAGGGTAATGAAAAACTGTTTTTT. Its protein is CASSPTSQGNEKLFF.

Here the CDR3 reads CAWDGGEQFF. The CDR3 DNA is TGTGCCTGGGACGGGGGGGAGCAGTTCTTC. V gene TRBV30 combines with J gene TRBJ2-1; 7 bases line up with TRBD2. Trimming removed 5 bases from V and 10 bases from J; junction bases left unmatched: 2. Germline lookup yields CDR1 GTSNPN and CDR2 SVGIG (reference sequence). The CDR3 runs to 10 residues.

This clone was counted only a few times. The CDR3 sequence is CASSKRTGLDTEAFF. CDR3 DNA: TGTGCCAGCAGCAAACGGACAGGGCTGGACACTGAAGCTTTCTTT. V usage is TRBV21-1 and J usage is TRBJ1-1; the table's D call, TRBD1, was not checked against the DNA. TRBV21-1 is assigned pseudogene status. The CDR3 length is 15 residues.

This clone was picked up a small number of times. The chain combines TRBV27 with TRBJ1-2; 7 bases align to TRBD1. The CDR3 has 15 amino acids. In germline, CDR1 is MNHEY, CDR2 SMNVEV (reference sequence). Losses at the gene ends were 5 bases for V and 4 bases for J; bases not matched to a gene: 10. CDR3 sequence: CASSPAGRGFYGYTF. DNA of the CDR3: TGTGCCAGCAGTCCCGCCGGCAGGGGGTTCTATGGCTACACCTTC.

This clone occurred once. V and J are TRBV7-3 and TRBJ1-2; unclear D gene. With 7 bases removed from V and 6 bases from J, the gap between germline ends came to 24 bases. This CDR3 is built from 16 residues. In germline, CDR1 is SGHTA, CDR2 FQGTGA. DNA for the CDR3: TGTGCCAGCACTCCGGGAGCAGGTGGTCTCCCACATGGCTACACCTTC. It is translated as CASTPGAGGLPHGYTF.

The chain has TRBV30 and TRBJ1-5, with D maybe TRBD1 (5 bases). V was trimmed by 3 bases and J by 1 base, leaving 13 bases between them. Germline CDR1 GTSNPN, CDR2 SVGIG (reference sequence). CDR3 length: 15 residues. Here the CDR3 reads CAWRGGSGSNQPQHF. CDR3 DNA sequence: TGTGCCTGGAGGGGGGGGAGCGGCAGCAATCAGCCCCAGCATTTT.

This chain links TRBV29-1 with TRBJ2-3; no clear D gene. CDR1 is SQVTM, CDR2 ANQGSEA, per germline. The CDR3 is made up of 15 amino acids. Trimming shortened V by 4 bases and J by 0 bases, and 14 bases separated the two germline ends. CDR3: CSVAHSTTSTDTQYF. In DNA, the CDR3 is TGCAGCGTTGCACATAGCACCACTAGCACAGATACGCAGTATTTT.

The V call is TRBV25-1, the J call TRBJ2-2; 8 bases match TRBD1. The CDR3 sequence is 17 residues long. Germline CDR1 reads MGHDK; CDR2 reads SYGVNS. The junction had 12 bases not matched to a gene; V was cut back by 4 bases and J by 5 bases. In DNA, the CDR3 is TGTGCCAGCAGTGCCCCCCCCCGCAGGGGGCGTACCGGGGAGCTGTTTTTT. It is translated as CASSAPPRRGRTGELFF.

The chain has TRBV4-1 and TRBJ2-2, with D uncertain. The CDR3 has 14 amino acids. V lost 0 bases and J 9 bases, leaving 11 bases between the germline ends. Germline CDR1 MGHRA, CDR2 YSYEKL. Here the CDR3 reads CASSQEGPGRELFF. The CDR3, as DNA: TGCGCCAGCAGCCAAGAGGGTCCGGGTCGGGAGCTGTTTTTT.

This clone has a single count. This chain connects TRBV9 to TRBJ1-2; maybe TRBD1 (6 bases). The length of the CDR3 is 12 residues. Germline V lookup: CDR1 SGDLS, CDR2 YYNGEE. V lost 5 bases and J 3 bases, leaving 8 bases between the germline ends. The CDR3 DNA reads as TGTGCCAGCAGGGGGGCCCACTATGGCTACACCTTC. It codes for CASRGAHYGYTF.

In this sample, this clone turned up a few times. The rearrangement links TRBV7-2 to TRBJ1-2, with D possibly matching TRBD1 (5 bases). V gave up 5 bases and J gave up 4 bases, with 11 bases separating them. This CDR3 contains 13 residues. Per germline, CDR1 SGHTA and CDR2 FQGNSA. The DNA for the CDR3 is TGTGCCAGCAGCGTAGACAGTGCCTATGGCTACACCTTC. It yields the protein CASSVDSAYGYTF.